The next 17 T cell receptor beta chains were all read from a single sample in a study of control samples from healthy donors and cancer patients. Measured with immunoSEQ multiplex PCR; TCRdb has only the in-frame clones, and not every one. The sample has some 140,000 clones; about 94% are singletons. Sample: blood. These receptors all stem from a man in his forties or fifties in good health.

This chain uses TRBV6-6 with TRBJ1-1, with D possibly TRBD1 on 6 matching bases. V was trimmed by 2 bases and J by 8 bases, leaving 12 bases between them. The germline V gene has CDR1 MNHNY and CDR2 SVGAGI (reference sequence). This CDR3 is built from 13 residues. CDR3 sequence (DNA): TGTGCCAGCAGTTACGCGGGGGGCCAAGAAGCTTTCTTT. The encoded protein is CASSYAGGQEAFF.

The V and J genes are TRBV24-1 and TRBJ2-1, with D uncertain. The CDR3 totals 16 residues. Trimming shortened V by 1 base and J by 6 bases, and 15 bases separated the two germline ends. Per the germline V gene, CDR1 is KGHDR and CDR2 is SFDVKD. The CDR3 coding sequence is TGTGCCACCAGTGATTTCCGCAGTAGTAGTGGCAATGAGCAGTTCTTC. Its translation is CATSDFRSSSGNEQFF.

The CDR3 bases are TGTGCCAGCAGCTTAGGGGGGGGCTATGGCTACACCTTC. It translates to CASSLGGGYGYTF. The chain has TRBV7-2 and TRBJ1-2, with D possibly being TRBD1 (5 bases). V was cut by 1 base and J by 4 bases, with 7 bases left in between. This CDR3 contains 13 residues. In germline, CDR1 is SGHTA, CDR2 FQGNSA. Drawing the rest from reference TRBV7-2 and TRBJ1-2, the complete variable domain is GAGVSQSPSNKVTEKGKDVELRCDPISGHTALYWYRQSLGQGLEFLIYFQGNSAPDKSGLPSDRFSAERTGGSVSTLTIQRTQQEDSAVYLCASSLGGGYGYTFGSGTRLTVV.

V gene TRBV6-5 combines with J gene TRBJ1-1, with D unresolved. The CDR3 length is 13 residues. Germline V lookup: CDR1 MNHEY, CDR2 SVGAGI. The germline V and J ends were trimmed by 7 bases and 5 bases, with 14 bases remaining between them. The CDR3 nucleotides are TGTGCCAGCACTCCGGACCGGGTGACTGAAGCTTTCTTT. Translation gives CASTPDRVTEAFF.

The chain uses TRBV13 and TRBJ2-3, with D possibly being TRBD2 (6 bases). The CDR3 sequence is 15 residues long. In germline, CDR1 is PRHDT, CDR2 FYEKMQ (reference sequence). The ends were cut back, 2 bases at V and 1 base at J, with 10 bases in the middle. For the CDR3, the DNA is TGTGCCAGCAGCTTACTAGCGACTGGCACAGATACGCAGTATTTT. This encodes CASSLLATGTDTQYF.

The V and J genes are TRBV29-1 and TRBJ2-1; D not resolved. Between the trimmed V and J ends, which lost 1 base and 6 bases, there was a span of 10 bases. The germline gives CDR1 SQVTM, CDR2 ANQGSEA. The CDR3 is 13 residues long. The CDR3 DNA sequence: TGCAGCGTTGAAGGACAAATGGCCAATGAGCAGTTCTTC. Protein product: CSVEGQMANEQFF.

The chain employs TRBV15 and TRBJ2-4, with a weak D call TRBD1 (5 bases). V shed 0 bases and J shed 7 bases, with 13 bases lying between them. Germline V gives CDR1 LNHNV, CDR2 YYDKDF (reference sequence). The CDR3 has 15 amino acids. CDR3: CATSRDVGADNIQYF. The CDR3 DNA is TGTGCCACCAGCAGAGATGTAGGGGCGGATAACATTCAGTACTTC.

The chain joins TRBV2 to TRBJ1-4; D is unclear. Trimming cost V 8 bases and J 8 bases, with 15 bases left between them. Germline V gene data show CDR1 as SNHLY and CDR2 as FYNNEI. CDR3 length equals 13 residues. The CDR3 loop reads CASGRQPREKLFF. CDR3 nucleotides: TGTGCCAGCGGTCGGCAGCCGCGGGAAAAACTGTTTTTT.

This sequence joins TRBV11-1 and TRBJ2-3; 7 bases fit TRBD2. The CDR3 runs to 13 residues. V shed 4 bases and J 3 bases; nucleotides not matched to a gene: 1. Germline V gives CDR1 SGHAT, CDR2 FQDESV (reference sequence). The CDR3: CASSWGGTDTQYF. The CDR3 DNA sequence: TGTGCCAGCAGCTGGGGGGGTACAGATACGCAGTATTTT.

This chain joins TRBV30 and TRBJ1-5, with no clear D. V lost 2 bases and J lost 1, with 12 bases in between. The CDR3 length is 15 residues. CDR1 and CDR2 from the germline V gene are GTSNPN and SVGIG (reference sequence). Here the CDR3 DNA reads TGTGCCTGGAGTTTCCAAGGGTCGAGCAATCAGCCCCAGCATTTT. This translates into CAWSFQGSSNQPQHF. Variable domain in full (rest from reference TRBV30 and TRBJ1-5): SQTIHQWPATLVQPVGSPLSLECTVEGTSNPNLYWYRQAAGRGLQLLFYSVGIGQISSEVPQNLSASRPQDRQFILSSKKLLLSDSGFYLCAWSFQGSSNQPQHFGDGTRLSIL.

This chain links TRBV12-3 or TRBV12-4 with TRBJ1-6; D gene unclear. This CDR3 is built from 13 residues. V shed 1 base and J shed 9 bases, with 7 bases lying between them. The CDR3 is CASSLGNLSPLHF. As DNA, the CDR3 is TGTGCCAGCAGTTTAGGCAACCTTTCACCCCTCCACTTT.

The chain couples TRBV5-1 to TRBJ1-1; TRBD1 is a possible D gene (5 bases). Trimming removed 2 bases from V and 4 bases from J, with 12 bases in between. Germline CDR1 reads SGHRS; CDR2 reads YFSETQ. This CDR3 region has 14 residues. The CDR3 region is CASSLTSQGTEAFF. CDR3 nucleotides: TGCGCCAGCAGCTTAACGAGCCAGGGCACTGAAGCTTTCTTT. Using reference TRBV5-1 and TRBJ1-1 for the parts outside the CDR3, the full variable domain is KAGVTQTPRYLIKTRGQQVTLSCSPISGHRSVSWYQQTPGQGLQFLFEYFSETQRNKGNFPGRFSGRQFSNSRSEMNVSTLELGDSALYLCASSLTSQGTEAFFGQGTRLTVV.

The chain is built from TRBV5-1 and TRBJ1-1; no clear D gene. Germline CDR1 is SGHRS and CDR2 is YFSETQ. The CDR3 has 12 amino acids. The germline V and J ends were trimmed by 0 bases and 11 bases, with 11 bases remaining between them. The CDR3 loop is CASSLERTRAFF. The CDR3 nucleotides read TGCGCCAGCAGCTTGGAACGAACTAGGGCTTTCTTT.

The rearrangement uses TRBV19 and TRBJ1-2; D remains unclear. Trimming took off 5 bases at V and 8 bases at J, with 12 bases between the two ends. The CDR3 sequence is 12 residues long. The germline V gene encodes CDR1 LNHDA and CDR2 SQIVND (reference sequence). CDR3 residues: CASSPTPGGYTF. CDR3 sequence (DNA): TGTGCCAGTAGTCCTACCCCGGGGGGCTACACCTTC.

The genes are TRBV2 and TRBJ1-1; D gene uncertain. V lost 5 bases and J lost 7, with 11 bases in between. The CDR3 length is 12 residues. CDR1 SNHLY and CDR2 FYNNEI come from the germline V gene. As DNA, the CDR3 is TGTGCCAGCAGTCCCGACCTGGGTGAAGCTTTCTTT. The encoded protein is CASSPDLGEAFF.

The chain has TRBV7-2 and TRBJ2-7; TRBD1 matches at 8 bases. V dropped 1 base and J dropped 4; count of bases not matched to a gene: 9. The CDR3 length is 16 residues. The germline V gene encodes CDR1 SGHTA and CDR2 FQGNSA. The CDR3 nucleotides are TGTGCCAGCAGCTTAGTTGGGAGACAGGGGATGTACGAGCAGTACTTC. Its protein product is CASSLVGRQGMYEQYF.

As concerns this clone: Additional DNA sequences in this sample encode the identical CDR3. The chain joins TRBV27 to TRBJ1-5, with no clear D. Looked up from germline, CDR1 is MNHEY and CDR2 is SMNVEV (reference sequence). CDR3 size: 13 residues. Between the trimmed V and J ends, which lost 3 bases and 5 bases, there was a span of 8 bases. CDR3 in amino acids: CASSLSVDQPQHF. DNA for the CDR3: TGTGCCAGCAGTTTGTCGGTGGATCAGCCCCAGCATTTT.